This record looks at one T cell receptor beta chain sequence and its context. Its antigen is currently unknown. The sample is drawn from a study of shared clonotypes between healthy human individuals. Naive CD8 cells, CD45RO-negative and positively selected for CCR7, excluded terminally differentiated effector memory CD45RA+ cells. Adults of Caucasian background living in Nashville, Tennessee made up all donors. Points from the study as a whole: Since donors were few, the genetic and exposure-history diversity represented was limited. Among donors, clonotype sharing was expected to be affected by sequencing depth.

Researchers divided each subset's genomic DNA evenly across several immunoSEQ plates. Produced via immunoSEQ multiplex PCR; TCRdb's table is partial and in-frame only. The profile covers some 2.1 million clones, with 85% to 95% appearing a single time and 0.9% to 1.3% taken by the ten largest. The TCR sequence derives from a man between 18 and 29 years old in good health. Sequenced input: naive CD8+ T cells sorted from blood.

CDR3 in amino acids: CASSFPSGGEQYF. Written as DNA, the CDR3 is TGTGCCAGCAGCTTCCCCTCCGGGGGCGAGCAGTACTTC. V gene TRBV5-5 combines with J gene TRBJ2-7; a possible D gene is TRBD2 (6 bases). The CDR3 totals 13 residues. Per the germline V gene, CDR1 is SGHKS and CDR2 is YYEKEE (reference sequence). Trimming removed 2 bases from V and 6 bases from J, with 12 bases in between.